Below, 30 T cell receptor beta chains from the same sample are listed, as sequenced in a study of T cells in tumors after PD-1 blockade. Here immunoSEQ multiplex PCR was the method, and the copy in TCRdb shows in-frame clones only, minus some. The data contain more than 14,000 clones, over 70% of them singletons. The material sequenced was PBMCs, taken after anti-PD-1 treatment. The receptors stem from a human donor with basal cell carcinoma.

Worth noting for this clone: Other DNA sequences in the sample encode the same CDR3. V is TRBV2 and J is TRBJ2-1; 7 bases are shared with TRBD2. This CDR3 contains 19 residues. The germline gives CDR1 SNHLY, CDR2 FYNNEI. CDR3 residues: CPRCDGWAGEGSSYNEQFF. CDR3 coding DNA: TGTCCCCGCTGTGATGGGTGGGCGGGGGAGGGGAGCTCCTACAATGAGCAGTTCTTC.

The chain links TRBV28 to TRBJ2-7; D ambiguous. The CDR3 is made up of 13 amino acids. Germline CDR1 MDHEN, CDR2 SYDVKM. V dropped 6 bases and J dropped 6 bases, with 15 bases sitting between them. CDR3 protein: CASRLGLGREQYF. Written as DNA, the CDR3 is TGTGCCAGCAGGTTGGGATTAGGTCGCGAGCAGTACTTC.

This rearrangement joins TRBV5-6 to TRBJ2-1, with D unresolved. The CDR3 length is 14 residues. With 4 bases removed from V and 5 bases from J, the gap between germline ends came to 13 bases. From germline, CDR1 is SGHDT and CDR2 YYEEEE. The CDR3 nucleotides are TGTGCCAGCAGCCCTAGAGAGTGGAACAATGAGCAGTTCTTC. Its protein product is CASSPREWNNEQFF.

The rearrangement joins TRBV12-5 to TRBJ1-2, with unresolved D. The V end lost 6 bases, the J end lost 4 bases, and 9 bases lay between the germline ends. The CDR3 contains 12 residues. Germline V gives CDR1 LGHNT, CDR2 FRNRAP. The CDR3: CASGVDGYGYTF. The CDR3 nucleotides are TGTGCTAGTGGCGTGGACGGCTATGGCTACACCTTC.

The J gene is TRBJ1-5, the V gene TRBV2; 9 bases line up with TRBD1. J gave up 2 bases and V 4 bases, and 3 bases lay outside the gene matches. Germline CDR1 SNHLY, CDR2 FYNNEI. The CDR3 has 15 residues. The CDR3 sequence: CASSGRDRGNQPQHF. In DNA form, the CDR3 reads TGTGCCAGCAGTGGCCGGGACAGGGGCAATCAGCCCCAGCATTTT.

The chain is built from TRBV7-9 and TRBJ2-1; TRBD1 matches at 9 bases. CDR1 is SEHNR and CDR2 is FQNEAQ in the germline V gene (reference sequence). Trimming removed 8 bases from V and 3 bases from J; junction bases left unmatched: 11. CDR3 length: 16 residues. CDR3 DNA: TGTGCCAGCCGCCGGGGAACAGGGGGCGACTACAATGAGCAGTTCTTC. This translates into CASRRGTGGDYNEQFF.

Written as DNA, the CDR3 is TGTGCCAGCACCAGCGGGACGAACACCGGGGAGCTGTTTTTT. This codes for CASTSGTNTGELFF. V usage is TRBV6-5 and J usage is TRBJ2-2; 7 bases line up with TRBD2. With 7 bases clipped from V and 0 bases from J, the junction kept 2 bases outside the gene matches. Per germline, CDR1 MNHEY and CDR2 SVGAGI. The CDR3 spans 14 residues.

The chain is built from TRBV9 and TRBJ2-2; D gene uncertain. Between the trimmed V and J ends, which lost 4 bases and 4 bases, there was a span of 11 bases. CDR3 size: 14 residues. Germline V gene sequence: CDR1 SGDLS, CDR2 YYNGEE. The CDR3 sequence: CASSRTQFTGELFF. CDR3 nucleotides: TGTGCCAGCAGCCGGACGCAGTTCACCGGGGAGCTGTTTTTT.

In DNA form, the CDR3 reads TGTGCCACCAGCAATCCCGACAGGGGGCAGGATAATGAGCAGTTCTTC. This codes for CATSNPDRGQDNEQFF. V gene TRBV15 combines with J gene TRBJ2-1, with 10 bases fitting TRBD1. The CDR3 covers 16 residues. J was trimmed by 7 bases and V by 4 bases; bases with no gene match: 10. CDR1 and CDR2 (germline): LNHNV, YYDKDF (reference sequence).

The gene calls are TRBV18 and TRBJ2-1; a weak D match, TRBD2 (5 bases). The CDR3 is 13 amino acids. Looked up from germline, CDR1 is KGHSH and CDR2 is LQKENI. V was cut by 2 bases and J by 8 bases, with 10 bases left in between. CDR3 sequence reads: CASSPFRADEQFF. CDR3 coding DNA: TGTGCCAGCTCACCATTCAGAGCGGATGAGCAGTTCTTC.

This clone appeared a few times. The chain is built from TRBV19 and TRBJ2-3; D is perhaps TRBD2 (6 bases). Trimming took 6 bases from V and 4 from J, leaving 14 bases between them. Germline V gene data show CDR1 as LNHDA and CDR2 as SQIVND (reference sequence). The length of the CDR3 is 14 residues. The CDR3 is CASSPPGVADTQYF. CDR3 DNA: TGTGCCAGTAGCCCGCCGGGGGTAGCAGATACGCAGTATTTT.

The chain links TRBV6-5 to TRBJ2-7; 7 nucleotides agree with TRBD1. V lost 5 bases and J lost 0; bases outside the gene matches: 7. CDR1 is MNHEY, CDR2 SVGAGI, per germline. The CDR3 length is 15 residues. CDR3 nucleotide sequence: TGTGCCAGCAGTAGGGACAGAACTTCCTCCTACGAGCAGTACTTC. Protein product: CASSRDRTSSYEQYF.

This clone occurred once. The rearrangement joins TRBV6-6 to TRBJ1-2; D gene unclear. CDR3 size: 15 residues. V was trimmed by 1 base and J by 2 bases, leaving 11 bases between them. The germline gives CDR1 MNHNY, CDR2 SVGAGI (reference sequence). The chain's CDR3 is CASSYFRGSNYGYTF. The DNA for the CDR3 is TGTGCCAGCAGTTACTTCCGAGGGTCCAACTATGGCTACACCTTC.

The chain employs TRBV15 and TRBJ2-1; D gene ambiguous. V lost 4 bases to trimming and J lost 8 bases, with 6 bases between them. This CDR3 spans 11 amino acids. Germline-derived CDR1 and CDR2 are LNHNV and YYDKDF (reference sequence). The chain's CDR3 is CATSKHHEQFF. The DNA for the CDR3 is TGTGCCACCAGCAAACATCATGAGCAGTTCTTC.

This chain connects TRBV6-5 to TRBJ1-2; maybe TRBD1 (5 bases). Per germline, CDR1 MNHEY and CDR2 SVGAGI. Trimming took off 0 bases at V and 3 bases at J, with 14 bases between the two ends. The CDR3 has 16 amino acids. The CDR3 bases are TGTGCCAGCAGTTACTCGACGGGGGTGGTCGACTATGGCTACACCTTC. It specifies CASSYSTGVVDYGYTF.

The chain recombines TRBV6-5 with TRBJ2-7, with 9 bases identical to TRBD1. Germline V gives CDR1 MNHEY, CDR2 SVGAGI. J gave up 0 bases and V 6 bases, and 6 bases lay outside the gene matches. This CDR3 is built from 15 residues. This chain's CDR3 is CASSLGQGPSYEQYF. The CDR3 DNA reads as TGTGCCAGCAGCCTGGGACAGGGACCCTCCTACGAGCAGTACTTC.

This clone appeared a few times. The same CDR3 is also encoded by other DNA sequences in this sample. J is TRBJ2-1 and V is TRBV2; TRBD2 matches at 8 bases. Trimming cost V 11 bases and J 0 bases; bases outside gene matches: 21. Germline-derived CDR1 and CDR2 are SNHLY and FYNNEI. The CDR3 runs to 19 residues. The CDR3 spells CARCDGGAGAGSSYNEQFF. In nucleotides, the CDR3 is TGTGCCCGCTGTGACGGGGGGGCGGGGGCGGGGAGCTCCTACAATGAGCAGTTCTTC. Based on the CDR3 plus reference TRBV2 and TRBJ2-1, the full variable domain is EPEVTQTPSHQVTQMGQEVILRCVPISNHLYFYWYRQILGQKVEFLVSFYNNEISEKSEIFDDQFSVERPDGSNFTLKIRSTKLEDSAMYFCARCDGGAGAGSSYNEQFFGPGTRLTVL.

The V gene is TRBV6-2 or TRBV6-3, the J gene TRBJ1-2; D gene uncertain. The CDR3 is 13 amino acids. The V and J ends lost 3 bases and 4 bases respectively, with 9 bases between them. From germline, CDR1 is MNHEY and CDR2 SVGEGT. The CDR3 DNA sequence: TGTGCCAGCAGTTATGACACGATCTATGGCTACACCTTC. It yields the protein CASSYDTIYGYTF.

The chain has TRBV28 and TRBJ1-2, with TRBD1 identical over 9 bases. CDR1 and CDR2 (germline): MDHEN, SYDVKM. V was pared by 5 bases and J by 7 bases, with 8 bases of the junction left unmatched. This CDR3 contains 14 residues. The CDR3 bases are TGTGCCAGCAGTACCAGGACAGGGGCGGGTGGCTACACCTTC. Translating it yields CASSTRTGAGGYTF.

The genes are TRBV12-3 or TRBV12-4 and TRBJ2-3; no clear D gene. V was pared by 6 bases and J by 0 bases, with 4 bases between. CDR3 length: 12 residues. CDR3 in DNA: TGTGCCAGCAGCTTCAGCACAGATACGCAGTATTTT. Translated: CASSFSTDTQYF.

The chain has TRBV5-4 and TRBJ2-6, with 7 bases fitting TRBD2. The CDR3 spans 18 residues. With 3 bases clipped from V and 1 base from J, the junction kept 10 bases outside the gene matches. Germline-derived CDR1 and CDR2 are SGHNT and YYREEE (reference sequence). CDR3 amino acids: CASSSKTGGASGANVLTF. In DNA form, the CDR3 reads TGTGCCAGCAGCTCTAAGACGGGGGGAGCATCTGGGGCCAACGTCCTGACTTTC.

The gene calls are TRBV5-6 and TRBJ1-3; 7 nucleotides align to TRBD1. Germline assignment: CDR1 SGHDT and CDR2 YYEEEE. The ends lost 4 bases at V and 4 bases at J; junction bases unmatched: 5. This CDR3 has 14 residues. DNA for the CDR3: TGTGCCAGCAGCCCGGGACAGCTAGGAAACACCATATATTTT. Translating it yields CASSPGQLGNTIYF.

This chain connects TRBV5-1 to TRBJ2-7; the match to TRBD1 covers 7 bases. CDR3 size: 16 residues. Unmatched junction bases numbered 6, after V lost 0 bases and J lost 0 bases. Per germline, CDR1 SGHRS and CDR2 YFSETQ. CDR3 sequence: CASSLGAYRGSYEQYF. In DNA form, the CDR3 reads TGCGCCAGCAGCTTGGGGGCTTACAGGGGCTCCTACGAGCAGTACTTC.

This clone was observed a few times. The genes are TRBV7-9 and TRBJ2-3; TRBD1 matches 7 bases. The germline CDR1 and CDR2 sequences are SEHNR and FQNEAQ (reference sequence). This CDR3 spans 19 amino acids. J gave up 2 bases and V 4 bases, and 18 bases lay outside the gene matches. The CDR3 region is CASSSLLRRMGQSTDTQYF. The CDR3 nucleotides are TGTGCCAGCAGCTCCCTACTACGGAGGATGGGACAGTCCACAGATACGCAGTATTTT.

The chain employs TRBV2 and TRBJ1-2; weak D call: TRBD1 (5 bases). The CDR3 sequence is 17 residues long. V lost 0 bases, J lost 0 bases, and 14 bases lay in between. CDR1 and CDR2 (germline): SNHLY, FYNNEI. CDR3 sequence (DNA): TGTGCCAGCAGTGAAGCGCTTCGGGGGGGATCTAACTATGGCTACACCTTC. Its translation is CASSEALRGGSNYGYTF.

This rearrangement joins TRBV7-2 to TRBJ1-6; D possibly corresponds to TRBD1 (6 bases). The CDR3 spans 14 residues. Germline V gene sequence: CDR1 SGHTA, CDR2 FQGNSA. Trimming removed 2 bases at V and 10 bases at J, with 12 bases between. CDR3 region: CASSLRQVGSPLHF. The CDR3 nucleotides are TGTGCCAGCAGCTTACGACAGGTCGGGTCACCCCTCCACTTT.

This CDR3 reads CATGQGLMNTEAFF. The CDR3 coding sequence is TGTGCCACCGGACAGGGGTTAATGAACACTGAAGCTTTCTTT. The chain employs TRBV13 and TRBJ1-1; the match to TRBD1 covers 9 bases. V was pared by 10 bases and J by 0 bases, with 6 bases of the junction left unmatched. The CDR3 spans 14 residues. Per germline, CDR1 PRHDT and CDR2 FYEKMQ (reference sequence).

The chain combines TRBV3-1 (or the pseudogene TRBV3-2) with TRBJ2-2; 8 nucleotides match TRBD2. This CDR3 comprises 15 residues. The V gene's germline CDR1 is LGHDT and CDR2 YNNKEL (reference sequence). The trim removed 3 bases at V and 6 bases at J, leaving 6 bases unmatched. The CDR3 is CASSQGLVGAGELFF. CDR3 bases: TGTGCCAGCAGCCAGGGACTAGTTGGGGCCGGGGAGCTGTTTTTT.

V gene TRBV2 combines with J gene TRBJ2-1, with TRBD2 matching over 8 bases. This CDR3 is 19 amino acids long. The germline V gene encodes CDR1 SNHLY and CDR2 FYNNEI. CDR3 sequence reads: CPPCYGGAGEGSSYNEQFF. The CDR3 bases are TGTCCCCCCTGTTACGGGGGGGCGGGGGAGGGGAGCTCCTACAATGAGCAGTTCTTC.

The V call is TRBV5-4, the J call TRBJ2-5, with D maybe TRBD2 (6 bases). The CDR3 has 14 residues. Trimming removed 0 bases at V and 7 bases at J, with 13 bases between. The germline CDR1 and CDR2 sequences are SGHNT and YYREEE (reference sequence). The CDR3 sequence: CASSLDAGSGTQYF. The CDR3 DNA sequence: TGTGCCAGCAGCTTGGACGCGGGATCGGGGACCCAGTACTTC.